This T cell receptor (beta chain) was observed in a study of T cell responses to AZD1222 COVID-19 vaccine. Study-wide points: Most donors were white British, females outnumbered males, and clonal diversity was possibly underestimated. Two AZD1222 administrations were followed by greater Spike-specific TCR breadth and depth. Only 6 or 7 people who got AZD1222 tested seropositive at baseline.

Only in-frame clones appear in the TCRdb table, and some are missing; sequencing was by immunoSEQ multiplex PCR. The table has 90,000 to 120,000 clones, under 95% seen once. CDR3 length equals 15 residues. Germline CDR1 reads KGHDR; CDR2 reads SFDVKD. With 4 bases clipped from V and 2 bases from J, the junction kept 5 bases outside the gene matches. Regarding this clone: The antigen is undetermined.

The clonotype originates from an adult in good health. Specimen: peripheral blood, collected on day 0 of AZD1222 vaccination. The chain recombines TRBV24-1 with TRBJ2-7, with TRBD1 identical over 9 bases. CDR3 amino acids: CATSEGQGLTYEQYF. Written as DNA, the CDR3 is TGTGCCACCAGTGAGGGACAGGGTCTAACCTACGAGCAGTACTTC.